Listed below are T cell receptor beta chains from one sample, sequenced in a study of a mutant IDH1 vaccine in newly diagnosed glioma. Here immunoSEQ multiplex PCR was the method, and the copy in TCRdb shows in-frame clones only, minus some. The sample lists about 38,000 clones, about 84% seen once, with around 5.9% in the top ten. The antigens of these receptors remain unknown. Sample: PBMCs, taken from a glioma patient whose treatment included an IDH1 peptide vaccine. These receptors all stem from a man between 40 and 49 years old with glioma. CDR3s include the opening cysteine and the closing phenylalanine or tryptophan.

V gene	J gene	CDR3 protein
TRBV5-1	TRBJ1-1	CASSLLSQMNTEAFF
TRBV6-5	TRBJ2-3	CASRQGTGDTDTQYF
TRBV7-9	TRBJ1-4	CASTSREKLFF
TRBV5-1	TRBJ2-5	CASSSLRQGGETQYF
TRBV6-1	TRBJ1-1	CASSEGGAGMGWNTEAFF
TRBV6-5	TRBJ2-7	CASSYGTGGLYEQYF
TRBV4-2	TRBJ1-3	CASSQGRANSGNTIYF
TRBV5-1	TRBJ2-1	CASARTGGSGLAGGEFF
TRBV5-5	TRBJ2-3	CASSLGGQTDTQYF
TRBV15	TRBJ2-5	CATSRDLGTGETQYF
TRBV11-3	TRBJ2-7	CASSLRTGAEYEQYF
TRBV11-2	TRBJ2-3	CASSLGQAFARDTQYF
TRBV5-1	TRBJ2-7	CASSLEGQGEIEQYF
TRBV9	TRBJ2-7	CASSVGAAGGYEQYF
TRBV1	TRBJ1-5	CTSSQDRTGANQPQHF
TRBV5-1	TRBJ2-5	CASSLDQGMWETQYF
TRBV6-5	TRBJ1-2	CASRDHGTGYGYTF
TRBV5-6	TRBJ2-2	CASSLLAGGLNTGELFF
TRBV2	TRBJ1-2	CATTGGGGYTF
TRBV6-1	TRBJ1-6	CASSERLGSAPLHF
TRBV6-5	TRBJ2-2	CASRPSGGHTGELFF
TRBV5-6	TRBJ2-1	CASSLAGGAVNEQFF
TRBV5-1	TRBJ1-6	CASSRQSRSSYNSPLHF
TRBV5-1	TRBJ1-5	CASRLTDNQPQHF
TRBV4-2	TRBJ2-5	CASSYRGGGEETQYF
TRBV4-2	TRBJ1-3	CASSHPSGGAIGNTIYF
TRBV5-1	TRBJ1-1	CASSLGGESGEAFF
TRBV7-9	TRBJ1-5	CASSPAGGGGNQPQHF
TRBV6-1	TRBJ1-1	CASREQGAMNTEAFF
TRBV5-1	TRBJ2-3	CASSLTGSDTQYF
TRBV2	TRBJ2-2	CASRDRVDGELFF
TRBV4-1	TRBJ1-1	CASSPSGAAASTEAFF
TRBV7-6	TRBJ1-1	CASSLGGGNTEAFF
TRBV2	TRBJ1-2	CASSDLTGNYGYTF
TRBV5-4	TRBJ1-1	CASSQTGYNTEAFF
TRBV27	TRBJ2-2	CASRNPQGGNTGELFF
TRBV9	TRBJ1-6	CASSVQGTNSPLHF
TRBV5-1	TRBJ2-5	CASSFRETQYF
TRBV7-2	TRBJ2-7	CASSLPGRGYEQYF
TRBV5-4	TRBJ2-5	CASSLGLAGGQETQYF
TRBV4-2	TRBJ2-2	CASSQEAGGPGELFF